The sequence of this TCR beta chain was determined in a study of technical replicates of blood from a few donors. The data were produced by immunoSEQ multiplex PCR, yet TCRdb's version contains in-frame clones alone and is incomplete. The table shows about 84,000 clones, with less than 98% occurring only once. Looked up from germline, CDR1 is SGHRS and CDR2 is YFSETQ. The V segment lost 4 bases and the J segment 2 bases; nucleotides outside the gene matches: 10. CDR3 length: 16 residues. V usage is TRBV5-1 and J usage is TRBJ2-5; 8 bases align to TRBD1. Sequenced material: T cells isolated from PBMCs. The clonotype was recovered from a human donor in good health. In DNA, the CDR3 is TGCGCCAGCAGCAGCGGAGACAGGGGTAGGCAAGAGACCCAGTACTTC. Translation: CASSSGDRGRQETQYF.